These 15 T cell receptor beta chains were all obtained from the same sample, sequenced in a study of blood T cells in healthy people across ages. A second PCR of about 7 to 11 cycles used a sample-barcoded 5' primer and a J-beta primer mix. TCRdb passed the 5' RACE reads through MiXCR, listing each CDR3 protein once. The data contain fewer than 2,000,000 distinct CDR3 sequences, about two fifths of them singletons. The sequenced sample consisted of blood. All receptors derive from a human donor in good health.

The chain couples TRBV2 to TRBJ1-5; D is unresolved. The germline V gene encodes CDR1 SNHLY and CDR2 FYNNEI. V shed 1 base and J shed 5 bases, with 9 bases lying between them. This CDR3 contains 14 residues. CDR3 DNA sequence: TGTGCCAGCAGTGAAGTCGGGATGGATCAGCCCCAGCATTTT. It is translated as CASSEVGMDQPQHF.

This chain connects TRBV12-3 or TRBV12-4 to TRBJ1-1, with D perhaps TRBD1 (6 bases). V lost 6 bases, J lost 3 bases, and 14 bases lay in between. The CDR3 sequence is 14 residues long. The CDR3 here is CASRTGLGDTEAFF. In DNA, the CDR3 is TGTGCCAGCAGAACAGGGTTAGGGGACACTGAAGCTTTCTTT.

The V call is TRBV4-2, the J call TRBJ2-5; perhaps D is TRBD1 or TRBD2 (5 bases each). The germline V and J ends were trimmed by 1 base and 3 bases, with 9 bases remaining between them. Germline V lookup: CDR1 LGHNA, CDR2 YNFKEQ. This CDR3 spans 14 amino acids. DNA for the CDR3: TGTGCCAGCAGCCAAGCGCAGGGAGAAGAGACCCAGTACTTC. It specifies CASSQAQGEETQYF.

The chain is built from TRBV6-2 or TRBV6-3 and TRBJ2-1; D gene ambiguous. Germline CDR1 and CDR2: MNHEY and SVGEGT. Trimming removed 1 base from V and 7 bases from J, with 8 bases in between. The CDR3 spans 13 residues. In nucleotides, the CDR3 is TGTGCCAGCAGTTACTTGGTTTTAAATGAGCAGTTCTTC. Translation: CASSYLVLNEQFF.

This clonotype showed up many times. The chain recombines TRBV6-5 with TRBJ2-5; maybe TRBD1 (5 bases). Trimming removed 5 bases from V and 5 bases from J, with 12 bases in between. Germline values: CDR1 MNHEY, CDR2 SVGAGI. The CDR3 length is 13 residues. The CDR3 loop reads CASSGVAGETQYF. CDR3 in DNA: TGTGCCAGCAGTGGCGTAGCAGGGGAGACCCAGTACTTC.

The chain employs TRBV5-4 and TRBJ1-2, with D unresolved. This CDR3 is 14 amino acids long. Germline V gene data show CDR1 as SGHNT and CDR2 as YYREEE (reference sequence). V lost 1 base and J 5 bases, leaving 12 bases between the germline ends. The CDR3 coding sequence is TGTGCCAGCAGCTTGCCCCTCGCGGGGTATGGCTACACCTTC. The encoded protein is CASSLPLAGYGYTF.

This clonotype was found a few times. The chain's CDR3 is CASSPPKGQGVEEQYF. In DNA, the CDR3 is TGTGCCAGCTCACCACCGAAGGGACAGGGGGTTGAGGAGCAGTACTTC. V is TRBV18 and J is TRBJ2-5, with 11 nucleotides matching TRBD1. The trim removed 0 bases at V and 11 bases at J, leaving 11 bases unmatched. Germline values: CDR1 KGHSH, CDR2 LQKENI. CDR3 size: 16 residues.

The CDR3, as DNA: TGTGCCAGCAGCTTAATGGCGAGTGAGCAGTTCTTC. This gives the protein CASSLMASEQFF. The chain combines TRBV11-1 with TRBJ2-1; D gene unclear. Trimming took 2 bases from V and 9 from J, leaving 8 bases between them. The length of the CDR3 is 12 residues. CDR1 is SGHAT, CDR2 FQDESV, per germline (reference sequence).

This clonotype was found a few times. The V gene is TRBV29-1, the J gene TRBJ2-1; no firm D call. Germline V gene data show CDR1 as SQVTM and CDR2 as ANQGSEA. Trimming left V 7 bases short and J 5 bases short, with 18 bases between. This CDR3 has 14 residues. CDR3 nucleotides: TGCAGCGCCCGACCTCGTTTTCGAAACAATGAGCAGTTCTTC. This translates into CSARPRFRNNEQFF.

The rearrangement links TRBV28 to TRBJ1-1; D gene uncertain. This CDR3 is 11 amino acids long. Germline V gives CDR1 MDHEN, CDR2 SYDVKM. Between the trimmed V and J ends, which lost 3 bases and 7 bases, there was a span of 6 bases. This chain's CDR3 is CASSFASEAFF. For the CDR3, the DNA is TGTGCCAGCAGTTTTGCGAGTGAAGCTTTCTTT.

This clonotype was recorded many times. This chain connects TRBV15 to TRBJ2-1; 12 nucleotides agree with TRBD2. After removal of 3 bases from V and 6 bases from J, the junction contained 3 bases not matched to a gene. CDR3 size: 15 residues. Germline CDR1 is LNHNV and CDR2 is YYDKDF (reference sequence). In nucleotides, the CDR3 is TGTGCCACCAGCAGGACTAGCGGGGGCCCCAATGAGCAGTTCTTC. Its protein product is CATSRTSGGPNEQFF. Based on the CDR3 plus reference TRBV15 and TRBJ2-1, the full variable domain is DAMVIQNPRYQVTQFGKPVTLSCSQTLNHNVMYWYQQKSSQAPKLLFHYYDKDFNNEADTPDNFQSRRPNTSFCFLDIRSPGLGDTAMYLCATSRTSGGPNEQFFGPGTRLTVL.

The rearrangement uses TRBV5-5 and TRBJ2-4; 12 nucleotides align to TRBD2. The closer fit of TRBJ2-7 to the DNA end suggests the J call may be wrong. The CDR3 covers 17 residues. Per germline, CDR1 SGHKS and CDR2 YYEKEE (reference sequence). The CDR3 DNA is TGTGCCAGCAGCTTGGCCCCCCCGACTAGCGGGGGATACGAGCAGTACTTC. Amino acids: CASSLAPPTSGGYEQYF.

The rearrangement joins TRBV20-1 to TRBJ1-2; D is ambiguous. V lost 2 bases and J lost 2, with 6 bases in between. The CDR3 totals 12 residues. CDR1 and CDR2 from the germline V gene are DFQATT and SNEGSKA (reference sequence). The CDR3 protein is CSARRLNYGYTF. As DNA, the CDR3 is TGCAGTGCTAGAAGGCTGAACTATGGCTACACCTTC.

This clonotype was counted between two and nine times. This chain connects TRBV27 to TRBJ1-2, with no clear D. The V gene's germline CDR1 is MNHEY and CDR2 SMNVEV (reference sequence). Trimming left V 6 bases short and J 4 bases short, with 21 bases between. The CDR3 loop spans 16 amino acids. The CDR3 sequence is CASSIRPRDFGYGYTF. The DNA of the CDR3 is TGTGCCAGCAGCATTCGGCCGAGGGATTTCGGCTATGGCTACACCTTC.

The sample holds a few counts of this clonotype. The chain combines TRBV20-1 with TRBJ2-1, with D possibly being TRBD2 (6 bases). Trimming cost V 3 bases and J 4 bases, with 13 bases left between them. Germline CDR1 reads DFQATT; CDR2 reads SNEGSKA (reference sequence). This CDR3 contains 14 residues. The CDR3 coding sequence is TGCAGTGCTAGGCAACAGCTAGCGTACAATGAGCAGTTCTTC. It encodes CSARQQLAYNEQFF.